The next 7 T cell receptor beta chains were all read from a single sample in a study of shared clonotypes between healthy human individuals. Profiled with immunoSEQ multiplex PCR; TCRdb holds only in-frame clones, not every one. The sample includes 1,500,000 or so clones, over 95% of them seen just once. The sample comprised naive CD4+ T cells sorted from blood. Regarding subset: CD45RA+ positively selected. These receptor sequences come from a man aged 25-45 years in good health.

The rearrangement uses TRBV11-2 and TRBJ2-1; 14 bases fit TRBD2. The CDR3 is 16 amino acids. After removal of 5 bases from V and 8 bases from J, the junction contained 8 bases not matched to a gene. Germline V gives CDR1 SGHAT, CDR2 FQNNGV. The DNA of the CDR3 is TGTGCCAGCAGCCCGAGGACTAGCGGGAGGCTCGATGAGCAGTTCTTC. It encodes CASSPRTSGRLDEQFF.

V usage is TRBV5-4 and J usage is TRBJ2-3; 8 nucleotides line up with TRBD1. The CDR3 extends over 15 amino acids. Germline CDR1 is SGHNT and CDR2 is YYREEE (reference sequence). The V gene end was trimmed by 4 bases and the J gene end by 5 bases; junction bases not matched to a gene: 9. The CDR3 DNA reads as TGTGCCAGCAGCACTAAGACAGGGGCTGGAGATACGCAGTATTTT. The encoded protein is CASSTKTGAGDTQYF.

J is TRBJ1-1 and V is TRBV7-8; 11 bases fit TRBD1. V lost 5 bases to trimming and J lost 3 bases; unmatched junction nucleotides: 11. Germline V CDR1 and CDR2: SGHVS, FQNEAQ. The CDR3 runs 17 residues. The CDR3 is CASSAGQGASRYTEAFF. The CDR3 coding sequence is TGTGCCAGCAGCGCCGGACAGGGGGCGAGTCGGTACACTGAAGCTTTCTTT.

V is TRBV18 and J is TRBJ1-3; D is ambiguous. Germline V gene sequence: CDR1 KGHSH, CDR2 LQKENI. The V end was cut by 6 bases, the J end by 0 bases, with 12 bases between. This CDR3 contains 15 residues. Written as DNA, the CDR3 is TGTGCCAGCTCTGCCTCAGCGGACTCTGGAAACACCATATATTTT. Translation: CASSASADSGNTIYF. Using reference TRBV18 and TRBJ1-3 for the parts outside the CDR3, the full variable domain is NAGVMQNPRHLVRRRGQEARLRCSPMKGHSHVYWYRQLPEEGLKFMVYLQKENIIDESGMPKERFSAEFPKEGPSILRIQQVVRGDSAAYFCASSASADSGNTIYFGEGSWLTVV.

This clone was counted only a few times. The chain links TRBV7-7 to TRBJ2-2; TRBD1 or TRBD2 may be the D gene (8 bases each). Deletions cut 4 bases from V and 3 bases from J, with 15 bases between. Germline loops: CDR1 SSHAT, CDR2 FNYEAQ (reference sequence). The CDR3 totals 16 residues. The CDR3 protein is CASSSGQGLDTGELFF. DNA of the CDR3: TGTGCCAGCAGCTCCGGACAGGGACTAGACACCGGGGAGCTGTTTTTT.

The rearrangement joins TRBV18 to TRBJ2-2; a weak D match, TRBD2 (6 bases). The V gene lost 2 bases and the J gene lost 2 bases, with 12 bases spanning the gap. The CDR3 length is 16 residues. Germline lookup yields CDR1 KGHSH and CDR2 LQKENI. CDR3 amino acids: CASSPGGLHNTGELFF. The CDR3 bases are TGTGCCAGCTCACCAGGCGGACTACACAACACCGGGGAGCTGTTTTTT.

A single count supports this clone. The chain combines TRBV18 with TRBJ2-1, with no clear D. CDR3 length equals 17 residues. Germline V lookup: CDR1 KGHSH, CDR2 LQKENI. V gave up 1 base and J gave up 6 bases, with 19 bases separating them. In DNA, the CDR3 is TGTGCCAGCTCACCACGAACCAGAAACCTTGGTATCAATGAGCAGTTCTTC. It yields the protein CASSPRTRNLGINEQFF. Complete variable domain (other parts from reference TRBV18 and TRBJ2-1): NAGVMQNPRHLVRRRGQEARLRCSPMKGHSHVYWYRQLPEEGLKFMVYLQKENIIDESGMPKERFSAEFPKEGPSILRIQQVVRGDSAAYFCASSPRTRNLGINEQFFGPGTRLTVL.